The 15 T cell receptor beta chains presented below share a single source sample, sequenced in a study of shared clonotypes between healthy human individuals. Clones were sequenced by immunoSEQ multiplex PCR, and TCRdb holds only the in-frame ones, with some missing. The sample includes approximately 980,000 clones, approximately 80% seen only once; the top ten take roughly 1.5%. Material: memory CD4+ T cells sorted from blood. Described subset: CD45RA-negative fraction. The receptors here all came from a man in his late teens or twenties in good health.

The genes are TRBV27 and TRBJ1-2; TRBD1 agrees at 10 bases. The germline gives CDR1 MNHEY, CDR2 SMNVEV (reference sequence). The CDR3 covers 19 residues. Trimming at V came to 1 base and at J to 8 bases, leaving 19 bases not matched to a gene. This CDR3 is CASSLWGRQGAPLSGGYTF. CDR3 sequence (DNA): TGTGCCAGCAGTTTATGGGGAAGACAGGGGGCTCCACTATCGGGCGGCTACACCTTC.

This clone has a handful of counts. Distinct nucleotide sequences in the sample also encode this CDR3. This chain connects TRBV5-6 to TRBJ2-3, with D unresolved. Germline V lookup: CDR1 SGHDT, CDR2 YYEEEE. The V end was cut by 0 bases, the J end by 2 bases, with 7 bases between. The CDR3 length is 14 residues. This chain's CDR3 is CASSLVSHTDTQYF. CDR3 in DNA: TGTGCCAGCAGCTTGGTTTCGCACACAGATACGCAGTATTTT.

Turning to this clone: This sample includes further DNA sequences coding for the same CDR3. The chain has TRBV7-8 and TRBJ2-1, with 11 bases that match TRBD2. Unmatched junction bases numbered 3, after V lost 4 bases and J lost 4 bases. CDR3 length equals 15 residues. Germline V gene lookup returns CDR1 SGHVS and CDR2 FQNEAQ. The CDR3: CASSSGTSGYNEQFF. The CDR3 DNA sequence: TGTGCCAGCAGCTCCGGGACTAGCGGTTACAATGAGCAGTTCTTC.

This sequence joins TRBV5-6 and TRBJ2-1; 10 nucleotides match TRBD1. V gave up 5 bases and J gave up 4 bases; unmatched junction bases: 9. CDR1 is SGHDT, CDR2 YYEEEE, per germline. The CDR3 contains 16 residues. The CDR3 loop is CASSLGTGAGYNEQFF. CDR3 coding DNA: TGTGCCAGCAGTCTTGGGACAGGGGCAGGGTACAATGAGCAGTTCTTC.

V usage is TRBV19 and J usage is TRBJ2-5, with 10 bases lining up with TRBD2. This CDR3 contains 14 residues. The J segment lost 2 bases and the V segment lost 5 bases, leaving 2 bases of the junction unmatched. Germline CDR1 is LNHDA and CDR2 is SQIVND (reference sequence). CDR3 coding DNA: TGTGCCAGTAGTCCAGCGGGGGGGCAAGAGACCCAGTACTTC. Translation: CASSPAGGQETQYF.

The rearrangement joins TRBV19 to TRBJ1-4, with D possibly matching TRBD1 (5 bases). This CDR3 contains 14 residues. From germline, CDR1 is LNHDA and CDR2 SQIVND (reference sequence). The germline V and J ends were trimmed by 4 bases and 7 bases, with 13 bases remaining between them. CDR3 sequence (DNA): TGTGCCAGTAGTACCGGGACCGAGATTGAAAAACTGTTTTTT. Translation gives CASSTGTEIEKLFF. The full variable domain, with the rest looked up from reference TRBV19 and TRBJ1-4, is DGGITQSPKYLFRKEGQNVTLSCEQNLNHDAMYWYRQDPGQGLRLIYYSQIVNDFQKGDIAEGYSVSREKKESFPLTVTSAQKNPTAFYLCASSTGTEIEKLFFGSGTQLSVL.

The chain employs TRBV19 and TRBJ2-2; unclear D gene. Germline loops: CDR1 LNHDA, CDR2 SQIVND (reference sequence). The CDR3 sequence is 14 residues long. Trimming took off 7 bases at V and 1 base at J, with 10 bases between the two ends. CDR3: CASNLRQNTGELFF. The CDR3 coding sequence is TGTGCCAGTAATCTCAGACAGAACACCGGGGAGCTGTTTTTT.

V gene TRBV6-4 combines with J gene TRBJ1-6; no clear D gene. The CDR3 is 13 amino acids. Germline CDR1 and CDR2: MRHNA and SNTAGT. V gave up 3 bases and J gave up 9 bases, with 9 bases separating them. The CDR3 nucleotides are TGTGCCAGCAGTGAAATGGCGTTTTCACCCCTCCACTTT. This sequence encodes CASSEMAFSPLHF.

The chain has TRBV5-1 and TRBJ2-3; 7 bases map to TRBD1. V shed 3 bases, J shed 0 bases, and the junction held 4 bases outside the gene matches. There are 15 residues in the CDR3. Germline CDR1 SGHRS, CDR2 YFSETQ. DNA for the CDR3: TGCGCCAGCAGCTCGACAGGGTTTAGCACAGATACGCAGTATTTT. Its protein is CASSSTGFSTDTQYF.

The V call is TRBV28, the J call TRBJ1-5, with D perhaps TRBD1 (5 bases). There are 12 residues in the CDR3. The V gene's germline CDR1 is MDHEN and CDR2 SYDVKM. V dropped 8 bases and J dropped 6 bases, with 11 bases sitting between them. In DNA, the CDR3 is TGTGCCAGCGGCAGGGTCGGTCAGCCCCAGCATTTT. Translated, it gives CASGRVGQPQHF.

The V call is TRBV28, the J call TRBJ1-2; D may be TRBD1 (6 bases). This CDR3 contains 15 residues. Per the germline V gene, CDR1 is MDHEN and CDR2 is SYDVKM. Trimming left V 4 bases short and J 6 bases short, with 18 bases between. The CDR3 region is CASSSGDTQGDGYTF. CDR3 DNA: TGTGCCAGCAGTTCAGGGGACACACAAGGAGATGGCTACACCTTC.

A word on this clone: One base away lies a much larger clone, so this may be a sequencing read error. The identical CDR3 is also encoded by other nucleotide sequences in the sample. This chain links TRBV6-5 with TRBJ2-6; unclear D gene. V dropped 6 bases and J dropped 0 bases, with 0 bases sitting between them. The CDR3 is made up of 12 amino acids. In germline, CDR1 is MNHEY, CDR2 SVGAGI. CDR3 coding DNA: TGTGCCAGCAGCTCTGGGGCCAACGTCCTGACTTTC. Encoded protein: CASSSGANVLTF.

This sequence joins TRBV25-1 and TRBJ2-3, with 7 positions matching TRBD1. The trim removed 10 bases at V and 2 bases at J, leaving 6 bases unmatched. The CDR3 has 13 amino acids. CDR1 is MGHDK and CDR2 is SYGVNS in the germline V gene. This chain's CDR3 is CATKDRPTDTQYF. The CDR3 region has the DNA TGTGCCACCAAGGACAGGCCCACAGATACGCAGTATTTT.

The rearrangement joins TRBV29-1 to TRBJ2-7; 7 bases agree with TRBD1. Germline V gives CDR1 SQVTM, CDR2 ANQGSEA. The ends lost 6 bases at V and 0 bases at J; junction bases unmatched: 5. The CDR3 spans 13 residues. This chain's CDR3 is CSVGDRASYEQYF. In DNA form, the CDR3 reads TGCAGCGTGGGAGACAGGGCCTCCTACGAGCAGTACTTC.

The rearrangement links TRBV10-2 to TRBJ2-7; D not certain. Trimming took off 8 bases at V and 2 bases at J, with 16 bases between the two ends. CDR1 is WSHSY, CDR2 SAAADI, per germline. The CDR3 has 14 residues. The CDR3 loop is CASGPPSPPYEQYF. CDR3 nucleotide sequence: TGCGCCAGCGGACCCCCGAGTCCCCCCTACGAGCAGTACTTC.